These 27 T cell receptor beta chains came from one sample sequenced in a study of Ad26.COV2.S vaccination and SARS-CoV-2 variants. Generated by immunoSEQ multiplex PCR, the TCRdb table keeps only in-frame clones and is missing some. The data contain some 370,000 clones, about 80% of them seen just once; the ten biggest clones take up roughly 7.4%. Treatment noted: around 19 received Ad26.COV2.S at low or high dose, single or two shots; about 5 received placebo; per-sample allocation not given. The samples were gathered on day 63 after the first injection of vaccine or placebo. The sample in question was peripheral blood, obtained in a trial of Ad26.COV2.S vaccine versus placebo. These receptors originate from a person aged 18-60 years who received the Ad26.COV2.S COVID-19 vaccine or a placebo.

V usage is TRBV13 and J usage is TRBJ2-6; 8 bases line up with TRBD1. After removal of 4 bases from V and 0 bases from J, the junction contained 11 bases not matched to a gene. Per the germline V gene, CDR1 is PRHDT and CDR2 is FYEKMQ (reference sequence). CDR3 length equals 19 residues. The CDR3 sequence: CASSSQGQEPYSGANVLTF. CDR3 nucleotides: TGTGCCAGCAGCTCCCAGGGACAGGAACCATACTCTGGGGCCAACGTCCTGACTTTC.

This clone has more than one count but fewer than ten. The chain recombines TRBV4-1 with TRBJ1-6; the D gene is possibly TRBD1 (5 bases). V was pared by 0 bases and J by 12 bases, with 12 bases between. CDR3 length: 14 residues. Germline lookup yields CDR1 MGHRA and CDR2 YSYEKL. The CDR3: CASSQDQGVKPLHF. The CDR3 DNA reads as TGCGCCAGCAGCCAAGATCAGGGTGTGAAACCCCTCCACTTT.

The rearrangement uses TRBV6-2 or TRBV6-3 and TRBJ2-7; 7 bases fit TRBD1. The V and J ends lost 5 bases and 5 bases, in that order; junction bases with no gene match: 9. The CDR3 runs 14 residues. Germline-derived CDR1 and CDR2 are MNHEY and SVGEGT. CDR3 bases: TGTGCCAGCAGTAAGAGACAGGGTATCAACGAGCAGTACTTC. Protein: CASSKRQGINEQYF.

CDR3 in amino acids: CASSLSSVSSYNEQFF. The CDR3, as DNA: TGTGCCAGCAGCTTATCTTCGGTGAGCTCCTACAATGAGCAGTTCTTC. The chain couples TRBV7-3 to TRBJ2-1; D is unresolved. CDR3 size: 16 residues. V lost 2 bases and J 0 bases, leaving 11 bases between the germline ends. Germline V gene data show CDR1 as SGHTA and CDR2 as FQGTGA.

V is TRBV5-1 and J is TRBJ1-3; D ambiguous. This CDR3 is built from 16 residues. The V gene lost 3 bases and the J gene lost 0 bases, with 13 bases spanning the gap. Germline lookup yields CDR1 SGHRS and CDR2 YFSETQ. The CDR3 DNA sequence: TGCGCCAGCAGCTCGGTGGGCCAGTCCTCTGGAAACACCATATATTTT. It yields the protein CASSSVGQSSGNTIYF.

The rearrangement links TRBV5-1 to TRBJ1-4; a weak D match, TRBD1 (5 bases). The germline V gene encodes CDR1 SGHRS and CDR2 YFSETQ. This CDR3 has 15 residues. Trimming shortened V by 0 bases and J by 5 bases, and 11 bases separated the two germline ends. The CDR3 reads CASSLGRALNEKLFF. Here the CDR3 DNA reads TGCGCCAGCAGCTTGGGCAGGGCCCTGAATGAAAAACTGTTTTTT.

This clone was picked up one time. The chain carries TRBV12-3 or TRBV12-4 and TRBJ2-3; D is unclear. The CDR3 length is 13 residues. V dropped 4 bases and J dropped 5 bases, with 10 bases sitting between them. The CDR3 region is CASSYLTRDTQYF. In nucleotides, the CDR3 is TGTGCCAGCAGTTATCTAACGCGAGATACGCAGTATTTT.

The rearrangement links TRBV6-5 to TRBJ1-1; no clear D gene. The CDR3 length is 16 residues. CDR1 and CDR2 (germline): MNHEY, SVGAGI. Trimming stripped 2 bases from V and 7 bases from J, with 20 bases between. The CDR3 DNA reads TGTGCCAGCAGTTACAAGTTTAACCCGCAGTACGTTGAAGCTTTCTTT. Amino acid sequence: CASSYKFNPQYVEAFF.

The chain links TRBV30 to TRBJ1-6; tentative D call: TRBD1 (5 bases). The germline CDR1 and CDR2 sequences are GTSNPN and SVGIG (reference sequence). The CDR3 runs 14 residues. Trimming cost V 0 bases and J 8 bases, with 11 bases left between them. CDR3 region: CAWSVPGPYSPLHF. CDR3 nucleotides: TGTGCCTGGAGTGTCCCGGGACCGTATTCACCCCTCCACTTT. Filled out from reference TRBV30 and TRBJ1-6, the complete variable domain reads SQTIHQWPATLVQPVGSPLSLECTVEGTSNPNLYWYRQAAGRGLQLLFYSVGIGQISSEVPQNLSASRPQDRQFILSSKKLLLSDSGFYLCAWSVPGPYSPLHFGNGTRLTVT.

This clone has only a few counts. The chain joins TRBV6-2 or TRBV6-3 to TRBJ1-3; the D gene is possibly TRBD1 (6 bases). The CDR3 runs 14 residues. Trimming removed 4 bases at V and 12 bases at J, with 19 bases between. CDR1 is MNHEY, CDR2 SVGEGT, per germline. The CDR3 nucleotides are TGTGCCAGCAGTTCCCCAGGGACAACCCTCCACATATATTTT. Translating it yields CASSSPGTTLHIYF.

This chain joins TRBV15 and TRBJ1-6; D is perhaps TRBD1 (6 bases). V was pared by 1 base and J by 10 bases, with 11 bases between. This CDR3 is built from 14 residues. Per germline, CDR1 LNHNV and CDR2 YYDKDF (reference sequence). The CDR3 bases are TGTGCCACCAGCAGAGTGGGGGACACCTCACCCCTCCACTTT. Its translation is CATSRVGDTSPLHF.

This clone has only one observation. The chain recombines TRBV18 with TRBJ2-2; TRBD2 matches at 8 bases. With V trimmed by 3 bases and J by 0 bases, 15 bases remained unmatched. CDR3 length: 20 amino acids. Germline assignment: CDR1 KGHSH and CDR2 LQKENI. CDR3: CASSPLPIYGGAANTGELFF. Here the CDR3 DNA reads TGTGCCAGCTCACCCCTACCAATATACGGGGGGGCCGCGAACACCGGGGAGCTGTTTTTT.

This chain joins TRBV12-5 and TRBJ2-1; D not resolved. The V end lost 5 bases, the J end lost 0 bases, and 11 bases lay between the germline ends. Germline V gene data show CDR1 as LGHNT and CDR2 as FRNRAP. There are 15 residues in the CDR3. The CDR3 DNA reads as TGTGCTAGTGGTCCTGACGGTTACTCCTACAATGAGCAGTTCTTC. As protein: CASGPDGYSYNEQFF.

The chain recombines TRBV28 with TRBJ1-5, with D unresolved. Looked up from germline, CDR1 is MDHEN and CDR2 is SYDVKM. The V end was cut by 6 bases, the J end by 6 bases, with 9 bases between. The CDR3 runs to 12 residues. The CDR3 reads CASREEGQPQHF. In nucleotides, the CDR3 is TGTGCCAGCAGGGAAGAGGGTCAGCCCCAGCATTTT.

This clone was seen a handful of times. The genes are TRBV5-1 and TRBJ1-1; TRBD1 might be the D (6 bases). V was clipped by 6 bases and J by 4 bases, with 13 bases between them. Germline CDR1 reads SGHRS; CDR2 reads YFSETQ. This CDR3 has 13 amino acids. In DNA, the CDR3 is TGCGCCAGCAACACAGGGTATGGCACTGAAGCTTTCTTT. As protein: CASNTGYGTEAFF.

The rearrangement joins TRBV6-5 to TRBJ1-2; D ambiguous. The CDR3 covers 12 residues. CDR1 is MNHEY, CDR2 SVGAGI, per germline. Trimming took 11 bases from V and 3 from J, leaving 13 bases between them. CDR3 in DNA: TGTGCCGGAATGAGGGTTGACTATGGCTACACCTTC. Its protein is CAGMRVDYGYTF.

This clone was recorded only once. The chain combines TRBV6-5 with TRBJ2-1; 9 bases fit TRBD1. The V gene's germline CDR1 is MNHEY and CDR2 SVGAGI. Unmatched junction bases numbered 9, after V lost 8 bases and J lost 4 bases. The CDR3 spans 15 residues. The CDR3 reads CASGPRQGGYNEQFF. As DNA, the CDR3 is TGTGCCAGCGGACCCCGACAGGGGGGTTACAATGAGCAGTTCTTC.

The CDR3 spells CASSAPREDYNEQFF. The CDR3 DNA sequence: TGTGCCAGCAGTGCCCCACGGGAGGATTACAATGAGCAGTTCTTC. The chain is built from TRBV2 and TRBJ2-1, with 7 bases lining up with TRBD2. The CDR3 spans 15 residues. J gave up 4 bases and V 4 bases, and 7 bases lay outside the gene matches. CDR1 is SNHLY, CDR2 FYNNEI, per germline.

The gene calls are TRBV5-5 and TRBJ1-1; no reliable D call. In germline, CDR1 is SGHKS, CDR2 YYEKEE (reference sequence). V was clipped by 4 bases and J by 5 bases, with 9 bases between them. There are 12 residues in the CDR3. CDR3 protein: CASSQILTEAFF. The CDR3 region has the DNA TGTGCCAGCAGCCAAATACTGACTGAAGCTTTCTTT.

The genes are TRBV7-9 and TRBJ1-1, with D possibly matching TRBD1 (5 bases). From germline, CDR1 is SEHNR and CDR2 FQNEAQ (reference sequence). The CDR3 is made up of 12 amino acids. Trimming stripped 1 base from V and 8 bases from J, with 8 bases between. The CDR3 region is CASSLGEGEAFF. CDR3 nucleotides: TGTGCCAGCAGCTTAGGGGAGGGGGAAGCTTTCTTT.

The chain joins TRBV27 to TRBJ1-1; no firm D call. CDR1 and CDR2 (germline): MNHEY, SMNVEV (reference sequence). This CDR3 has 15 residues. Trimming took 5 bases from V and 5 from J, leaving 18 bases between them. CDR3 DNA sequence: TGTGCCAGCAGTCCTCGGACCCTCGGCGGAACTGAAGCTTTCTTT. Amino acid sequence: CASSPRTLGGTEAFF.

The chain is built from TRBV5-5 and TRBJ2-7, with 8 bases aligning to TRBD1. Per the germline V gene, CDR1 is SGHKS and CDR2 is YYEKEE (reference sequence). This CDR3 has 15 amino acids. The V and J ends lost 3 bases and 4 bases, in that order; junction bases with no gene match: 9. The CDR3 nucleotides are TGTGCCAGCAGCTCCCGGGACAGGATATATTACGAGCAGTACTTC. Its translation is CASSSRDRIYYEQYF.

V is TRBV5-1 and J is TRBJ2-1; 8 bases fit TRBD2. Germline V gene sequence: CDR1 SGHRS, CDR2 YFSETQ. CDR3 length equals 14 residues. With V trimmed by 4 bases and J by 8 bases, 8 bases remained unmatched. Here the CDR3 DNA reads TGCGCCAGCAGCACCTTAGCGGGGAAGGATGAGCAGTTCTTC. This encodes CASSTLAGKDEQFF.

This chain links TRBV7-2 with TRBJ1-1; D remains ambiguous. CDR3 length: 14 amino acids. V was shortened by 3 bases and J by 0 bases, with 8 bases between the two germline ends. Germline V gene sequence: CDR1 SGHTA, CDR2 FQGNSA. DNA of the CDR3: TGTGCCAGCAGCTTTAATAGAATGAACACTGAAGCTTTCTTT. Amino acids: CASSFNRMNTEAFF.

This chain links TRBV4-1 with TRBJ2-7, with 11 bases aligning to TRBD2. The CDR3 has 16 residues. V gave up 0 bases and J gave up 5 bases; unmatched junction bases: 6. Germline values: CDR1 MGHRA, CDR2 YSYEKL. This chain's CDR3 is CASSQDLASGRNEQYF. DNA for the CDR3: TGCGCCAGCAGCCAAGATTTGGCTAGCGGGAGGAACGAGCAGTACTTC.

This clone was seen once. The sample carries other DNA sequences with the same CDR3. The rearrangement joins TRBV7-2 to TRBJ2-7; the D gene is possibly TRBD1 (5 bases). CDR1 is SGHTA and CDR2 is FQGNSA in the germline V gene. CDR3 size: 13 residues. Trimming stripped 0 bases from V and 6 bases from J, with 9 bases between. CDR3 sequence (DNA): TGTGCCAGCAGCTTAGCCAGGGTTGGCGAGCAGTACTTC. This codes for CASSLARVGEQYF. The entire variable domain, with the rest obtained from reference TRBV7-2 and TRBJ2-7, is as follows: GAGVSQSPSNKVTEKGKDVELRCDPISGHTALYWYRQSLGQGLEFLIYFQGNSAPDKSGLPSDRFSAERTGGSVSTLTIQRTQQEDSAVYLCASSLARVGEQYFGPGTRLTVT.

The chain links TRBV13 to TRBJ2-3; 12 bases are shared with TRBD2. CDR3 size: 18 residues. V lost 4 bases and J lost 5; bases outside the gene matches: 13. In germline, CDR1 is PRHDT, CDR2 FYEKMQ (reference sequence). CDR3 nucleotides: TGTGCCAGCAGCTCGATCCCTCTAGCGGGAGGGCCAGGAGATACGCAGTATTTT. As protein: CASSSIPLAGGPGDTQYF.